These 32 T cell receptor beta chains were all obtained from the same sample, sequenced in a study of OX40 agonist ivuxolimab in advanced cancers. Assay: immunoSEQ multiplex PCR; the TCRdb copy retains only in-frame clones and omits some. The sample yields roughly 80,000 clones, approximately 85% seen once. This material consisted of CD4+ or CD8+ T cells sorted from blood, taken in a trial of the OX40 agonist ivuxolimab. These receptors originate from an adult with an advanced solid tumor such as melanoma, head and neck, liver or kidney cancer.

The genes are TRBV7-6 and TRBJ2-5; 7 bases fit TRBD1. Matching the DNA end better, TRBJ2-7 makes the J call doubtful. This CDR3 is 13 amino acids long. CDR1 SGHVS and CDR2 FNYEAQ come from the germline V gene. The CDR3 DNA reads TGTGCCAGCAGCCGGGACAGATCCTACGAGCAGTACTTC. This codes for CASSRDRSYEQYF.

The rearrangement links TRBV7-9 to TRBJ2-1; TRBD2 agrees at 8 bases. CDR1 is SEHNR and CDR2 is FQNEAQ in the germline V gene (reference sequence). The J segment lost 4 bases and the V segment lost 4 bases, leaving 9 bases of the junction unmatched. The CDR3 is 16 residues long. CDR3 sequence (DNA): TGTGCCAGCAGCTCCCAGGCGGGGGGCCGTTACAATGAGCAGTTCTTC. It translates to CASSSQAGGRYNEQFF.

The chain combines TRBV19 with TRBJ1-1; D remains unclear. The CDR3 loop spans 12 amino acids. Germline V gene lookup returns CDR1 LNHDA and CDR2 SQIVND (reference sequence). V was clipped by 0 bases and J by 6 bases, with 5 bases between them. The CDR3 region has the DNA TGTGCCAGTAGTATAGATGAAGCTGAAGCTTTCTTT. Translation gives CASSIDEAEAFF.

This clone was picked up one time. The chain links TRBV19 to TRBJ2-7; D unclear. The V gene lost 5 bases and the J gene lost 3 bases, with 11 bases spanning the gap. The CDR3 runs 13 residues. In germline, CDR1 is LNHDA, CDR2 SQIVND (reference sequence). The CDR3 bases are TGTGCCAGTAGTCGAGGAACTATCTACGAGCAGTACTTC. Protein sequence: CASSRGTIYEQYF.

V gene TRBV9 combines with J gene TRBJ2-3; no reliable D call. Germline CDR1 SGDLS, CDR2 YYNGEE. The CDR3 is 13 amino acids. V was shortened by 4 bases and J by 0 bases, with 6 bases between the two germline ends. The CDR3 DNA reads TGTGCCAGCAGCCCACATAGCACAGATACGCAGTATTTT. Protein product: CASSPHSTDTQYF.

Details on this clone: Other DNA variants within this sample encode the same CDR3. V gene TRBV18 combines with J gene TRBJ2-5; D not resolved. V was trimmed by 6 bases and J by 2 bases, leaving 4 bases between them. Germline CDR1 reads KGHSH; CDR2 reads LQKENI. CDR3 length equals 11 residues. DNA of the CDR3: TGTGCCAGCTCCCCGCAAGAGACCCAGTACTTC. It is translated as CASSPQETQYF.

V and J are TRBV16 and TRBJ1-6; no definite D call. This CDR3 spans 15 amino acids. V lost 4 bases and J lost 5, with 12 bases in between. The germline CDR1 and CDR2 sequences are KGHSY and FQNENV. The DNA for the CDR3 is TGTGCCAGCAGCCGTGGTACGGGAAATAATTCACCCCTCCACTTT. Residues: CASSRGTGNNSPLHF.

The rearrangement joins TRBV28 to TRBJ2-6; 8 bases line up with TRBD1. This CDR3 is 15 amino acids long. Per germline, CDR1 MDHEN and CDR2 SYDVKM. Trimming took 10 bases from V and 0 from J; bases not matched to a gene: 5. The CDR3 reads CATGQGNSGANVLTF. The CDR3 bases are TGTGCCACCGGACAGGGTAACTCTGGGGCCAACGTCCTGACTTTC.

The chain carries TRBV7-9 and TRBJ2-1; 8 bases fit TRBD2. Trimming took 1 base from V and 9 from J; bases not matched to a gene: 5. The CDR3 extends over 14 amino acids. Germline CDR1 is SEHNR and CDR2 is FQNEAQ (reference sequence). Here the CDR3 reads CASSLGGTRGEQFF. The CDR3 DNA sequence: TGTGCCAGCAGCTTAGGGGGGACTAGAGGTGAGCAGTTCTTC.

The CDR3 DNA is TGTGCCAGCAGTTACCCACCCTCGGAGACCCAGTACTTC. This encodes CASSYPPSETQYF. The chain couples TRBV6-6 to TRBJ2-5; no clear D gene. The CDR3 is made up of 13 amino acids. CDR1 is MNHNY and CDR2 is SVGAGI in the germline V gene (reference sequence). Between the trimmed V and J ends, which lost 2 bases and 5 bases, there was a span of 9 bases.

The rearrangement joins TRBV30 to TRBJ2-7; a possible D gene is TRBD1 (6 bases). In germline, CDR1 is GTSNPN, CDR2 SVGIG (reference sequence). The CDR3 contains 15 residues. Trimming removed 3 bases from V and 3 bases from J, with 18 bases in between. CDR3 sequence reads: CAWRAGTRVYYEQYF. CDR3 bases: TGTGCCTGGAGGGCCGGGACACGGGTTTACTACGAGCAGTACTTC. The full variable domain, in which reference TRBV30 and TRBJ2-7 provide the parts outside the CDR3, is SQTIHQWPATLVQPVGSPLSLECTVEGTSNPNLYWYRQAAGRGLQLLFYSVGIGQISSEVPQNLSASRPQDRQFILSSKKLLLSDSGFYLCAWRAGTRVYYEQYFGPGTRLTVT.

This clone was picked up one time. For the CDR3, the DNA is TGTGCCAGCAGTTTCTCGACAGGTTTTACCTACGAGCAGTACTTC. The encoded protein is CASSFSTGFTYEQYF. The chain has TRBV27 and TRBJ2-7, with D perhaps TRBD1 (6 bases). Germline-derived CDR1 and CDR2 are MNHEY and SMNVEV (reference sequence). With 3 bases removed from V and 2 bases from J, the gap between germline ends came to 14 bases. The CDR3 consists of 15 residues.

This chain joins TRBV5-6 and TRBJ1-2; no firm D call. The CDR3 loop spans 13 amino acids. Germline values: CDR1 SGHDT, CDR2 YYEEEE. V lost 4 bases to trimming and J lost 4 bases, with 11 bases between them. The CDR3 DNA reads TGTGCCAGCAGCGGCCGGGGTCGCTATGGCTACACCTTC. It yields the protein CASSGRGRYGYTF.

This sequence joins TRBV18 and TRBJ1-5; D is undetermined. The CDR3 contains 15 residues. The germline V gene encodes CDR1 KGHSH and CDR2 LQKENI. V was clipped by 1 base and J by 5 bases, with 12 bases between them. The chain's CDR3 is CASSPQGGRDQPQHF. DNA for the CDR3: TGTGCCAGCTCACCACAGGGTGGTCGGGATCAGCCCCAGCATTTT.

This chain links TRBV6-6 with TRBJ1-1; D call uncertain. The CDR3 covers 14 residues. Between the trimmed V and J ends, which lost 0 bases and 2 bases, there was a span of 7 bases. CDR1 and CDR2 (germline): MNHNY, SVGAGI (reference sequence). The CDR3 DNA reads TGTGCCAGCAGTTACTCGCTCGGTAACACTGAAGCTTTCTTT. Protein sequence: CASSYSLGNTEAFF.

The chain combines TRBV2 with TRBJ2-2, with 8 bases that match TRBD2. Per germline, CDR1 SNHLY and CDR2 FYNNEI. The CDR3 contains 15 residues. Trimming removed 4 bases from V and 5 bases from J; junction bases left unmatched: 6. The CDR3 region is CASSGQRGTTGELFF. The CDR3, as DNA: TGTGCCAGCAGTGGACAGCGGGGGACAACCGGGGAGCTGTTTTTT.

The rearrangement uses TRBV19 and TRBJ2-2; TRBD2 might be the D (6 bases). V lost 5 bases and J lost 1, with 17 bases in between. The germline V gene has CDR1 LNHDA and CDR2 SQIVND (reference sequence). CDR3 length equals 17 residues. DNA of the CDR3: TGTGCCAGTAGTCTCCTCGCGGGAAGTCAGAACACCGGGGAGCTGTTTTTT. Translating it yields CASSLLAGSQNTGELFF.

The chain recombines TRBV4-2 with TRBJ2-1, with 14 bases lining up with TRBD2. The junction had 7 bases not matched to a gene; V was cut back by 3 bases and J by 9 bases. CDR3 size: 16 residues. Germline V gene data show CDR1 as LGHNA and CDR2 as YNFKEQ. CDR3 DNA sequence: TGTGCCAGCAGCCACTCTAGGACTAGCGGGGGGCGTGAGCAGTTCTTC. Translated, it gives CASSHSRTSGGREQFF.

V is TRBV10-1 and J is TRBJ2-2; TRBD2 agrees at 8 bases. Germline V CDR1 and CDR2: WNHNN, SYGVQD (reference sequence). The CDR3 totals 15 residues. V shed 2 bases, J shed 5 bases, and the junction held 4 bases outside the gene matches. As DNA, the CDR3 is TGCGCCAGCAGTGAGAGCGGGAGCTGGACCGGGGAGCTGTTTTTT. Translation: CASSESGSWTGELFF.

The chain has TRBV29-1 and TRBJ1-2; tentative D call: TRBD1 (6 bases). The V gene's germline CDR1 is SQVTM and CDR2 ANQGSEA. V gave up 3 bases and J gave up 7 bases, with 12 bases separating them. The CDR3 consists of 12 residues. This CDR3 is CSVDVNRVGYTF. CDR3 DNA: TGCAGCGTTGACGTGAACAGGGTTGGCTACACCTTC.

The chain links TRBV2 to TRBJ1-2; D uncertain. The CDR3 sequence is 13 residues long. Germline V lookup: CDR1 SNHLY, CDR2 FYNNEI. V was cut by 0 bases and J by 5 bases, with 7 bases left in between. The CDR3 region is CASSEAAGYGYTF. DNA for the CDR3: TGTGCCAGCAGTGAAGCAGCGGGGTATGGCTACACCTTC.

The V and J genes are TRBV2 and TRBJ2-2, with TRBD1 matching over 9 bases. With V trimmed by 8 bases and J by 5 bases, 3 bases remained unmatched. CDR1 SNHLY and CDR2 FYNNEI come from the germline V gene. The CDR3 loop spans 13 amino acids. CDR3: CASGGQGTGELFF. The CDR3 DNA follows: TGTGCCAGCGGTGGACAGGGGACCGGGGAGCTGTTTTTT.

The sample holds one count of this clone. The chain is built from TRBV7-7 and TRBJ2-5; D unclear. The CDR3 contains 15 residues. Germline V gene data show CDR1 as SSHAT and CDR2 as FNYEAQ (reference sequence). V lost 4 bases and J lost 6, with 18 bases in between. CDR3 sequence (DNA): TGTGCCAGCAGCTCTGACTCCGCTATCGGACAGACCCAGTACTTC. It is translated as CASSSDSAIGQTQYF.

The V gene is TRBV11-3, the J gene TRBJ2-3; 7 bases line up with TRBD1. The CDR3 runs 14 residues. Germline V gene lookup returns CDR1 SGHNT and CDR2 YENEEA. Unmatched junction bases numbered 3, after V lost 3 bases and J lost 3 bases. CDR3 sequence (DNA): TGTGCCAGCAGCTTCACAGGGGCGACAGATACGCAGTATTTT. Protein product: CASSFTGATDTQYF. The complete variable domain, with remaining parts taken from reference TRBV11-3 and TRBJ2-3, reads EAGVVQSPRYKIIEKKQPVAFWCNPISGHNTLYWYLQNLGQGPELLIRYENEEAVDDSQLPKDRFSAERLKGVDSTLKIQPAELGDSAVYLCASSFTGATDTQYFGPGTRLTVL.

The chain links TRBV19 to TRBJ2-3; maybe TRBD1 (6 bases). This CDR3 is 16 amino acids long. V was clipped by 4 bases and J by 0 bases, with 14 bases between them. Per the germline V gene, CDR1 is LNHDA and CDR2 is SQIVND (reference sequence). The CDR3 spells CASSTRDISSTDTQYF. In nucleotides, the CDR3 is TGTGCCAGTAGTACCAGGGACATTTCTAGCACAGATACGCAGTATTTT.

The J gene is TRBJ2-1, the V gene TRBV29-1, with no clear D. In germline, CDR1 is SQVTM, CDR2 ANQGSEA. V was shortened by 3 bases and J by 14 bases, with 14 bases between the two germline ends. CDR3 size: 11 residues. Written as DNA, the CDR3 is TGCAGCGTTGACGGCAGCCAAGTGGAGTTCTTC. It encodes CSVDGSQVEFF.

The rearrangement links TRBV25-1 to TRBJ2-2, with 11 nucleotides matching TRBD2. The CDR3 is 16 residues long. After removal of 5 bases from V and 0 bases from J, the junction contained 2 bases not matched to a gene. Per the germline V gene, CDR1 is MGHDK and CDR2 is SYGVNS. This CDR3 reads CASSRGLAANTGELFF. In nucleotides, the CDR3 is TGTGCCAGCAGTAGGGGACTAGCGGCGAACACCGGGGAGCTGTTTTTT.

The rearrangement joins TRBV4-3 to TRBJ1-4; D not certain. This CDR3 is built from 13 residues. CDR1 is LGHNA, CDR2 YSLEER, per germline. V gave up 4 bases and J gave up 5 bases, with 8 bases separating them. The CDR3: CASSRTDNEKLFF. DNA of the CDR3: TGCGCCAGCAGCCGGACGGACAATGAAAAACTGTTTTTT.

This clone occurred once. The chain is built from TRBV6-1 and TRBJ1-6; tentatively, D is TRBD1 (6 bases). The CDR3 is 16 amino acids. Trimming removed 3 bases at V and 3 bases at J, with 12 bases between. CDR1 MNHNS and CDR2 SASEGT come from the germline V gene. In nucleotides, the CDR3 is TGTGCCAGCAGTGACCCCCTACAGGGCTATAATTCACCCCTCCACTTT. Translation: CASSDPLQGYNSPLHF.

V usage is TRBV11-2 and J usage is TRBJ2-7; 9 bases map to TRBD1. Trimming removed 5 bases from V and 2 bases from J; junction bases left unmatched: 4. The CDR3 extends over 14 amino acids. The V gene's germline CDR1 is SGHAT and CDR2 FQNNGV. CDR3 bases: TGTGCCAGCAGCCGGGACAGGGTGACCTACGAGCAGTACTTC. It encodes CASSRDRVTYEQYF.

The chain uses TRBV5-1 and TRBJ2-2; 14 bases align to TRBD2. CDR3 size: 19 residues. CDR1 is SGHRS and CDR2 is YFSETQ in the germline V gene. The trim removed 5 bases at V and 11 bases at J, leaving 20 bases unmatched. CDR3 DNA: TGCGCCAGCAGTTTCTTGCCGGCACTACGGACTAGCGGGAGGTTAGAGCTGTTTTTT. The encoded protein is CASSFLPALRTSGRLELFF.

V gene TRBV18 combines with J gene TRBJ2-1; 13 nucleotides align to TRBD2. Germline V gene sequence: CDR1 KGHSH, CDR2 LQKENI. V was clipped by 3 bases and J by 5 bases; unmatched bases: 1. The CDR3 has 15 residues. CDR3 DNA sequence: TGTGCCAGCTCACCGACTAGCGGGAGGAACAATGAGCAGTTCTTC. Protein: CASSPTSGRNNEQFF.